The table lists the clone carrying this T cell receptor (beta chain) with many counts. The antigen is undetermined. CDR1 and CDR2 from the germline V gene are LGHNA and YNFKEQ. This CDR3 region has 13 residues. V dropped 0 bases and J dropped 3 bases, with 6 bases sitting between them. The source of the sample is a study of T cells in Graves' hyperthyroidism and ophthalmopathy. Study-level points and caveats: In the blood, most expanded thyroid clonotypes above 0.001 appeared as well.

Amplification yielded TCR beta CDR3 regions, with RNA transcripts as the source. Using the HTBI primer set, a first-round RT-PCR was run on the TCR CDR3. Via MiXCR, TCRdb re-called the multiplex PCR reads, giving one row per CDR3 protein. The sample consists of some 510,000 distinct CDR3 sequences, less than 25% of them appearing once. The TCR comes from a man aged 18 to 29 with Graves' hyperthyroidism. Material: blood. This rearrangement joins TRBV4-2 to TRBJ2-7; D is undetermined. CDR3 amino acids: CASSQEVSYEQYF. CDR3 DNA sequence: TGTGCCAGCAGCCAAGAGGTCAGCTACGAGCAGTACTTC.